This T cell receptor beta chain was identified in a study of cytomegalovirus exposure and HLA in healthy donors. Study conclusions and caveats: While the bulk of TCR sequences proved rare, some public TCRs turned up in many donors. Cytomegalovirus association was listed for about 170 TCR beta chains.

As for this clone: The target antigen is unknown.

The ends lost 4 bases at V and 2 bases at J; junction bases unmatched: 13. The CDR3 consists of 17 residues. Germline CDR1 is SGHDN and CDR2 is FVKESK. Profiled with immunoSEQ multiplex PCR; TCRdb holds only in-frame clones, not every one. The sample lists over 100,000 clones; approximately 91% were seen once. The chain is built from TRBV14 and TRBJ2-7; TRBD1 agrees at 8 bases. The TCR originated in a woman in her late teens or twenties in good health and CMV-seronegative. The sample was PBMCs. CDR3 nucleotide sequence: TGTGCCAGCAGCCCACACGCCGGGGACAGGCATACCTACGAGCAGTACTTC. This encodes CASSPHAGDRHTYEQYF.